The sample holds one count of the clone carrying this T cell receptor beta chain. Antigen: not known. These data are taken from a study of OX40 agonist ivuxolimab in advanced cancers. Study-level points and caveats: At 0.1 to 3.0 mg/kg, clonal expansion of CD4+ and CD8+ blood T cells had occurred by week 6. Averaged across samples, CD8+ T cells carried more expanded clones than CD4+ did.

Profiling relied on immunoSEQ multiplex PCR, and the TCRdb table lists in-frame clones only, not all of them. The data hold about 89,000 clones, with about 86% observed a single time. Exclusion applied to patients with autoimmune disease history or systemic immunosuppression. Blood samples were obtained at baseline, cycle 4 day 1, and cycle 7 day 1. In germline, CDR1 is SNHLY, CDR2 FYNNEI. V lost 5 bases and J 5 bases, leaving 13 bases between the germline ends. The CDR3 covers 15 residues. The clonotype was recovered from an adult with an advanced solid tumor such as melanoma, head and neck, liver or kidney cancer. This specimen was CD4+ or CD8+ T cells sorted from blood, taken in a trial of the OX40 agonist ivuxolimab. The rearrangement uses TRBV2 and TRBJ1-6; tentative D call: TRBD1 (5 bases). CDR3 protein: CASSPSRVDNSPLHF. CDR3 coding DNA: TGTGCCAGCAGTCCCAGCAGGGTGGATAATTCACCCCTCCACTTT.